The 9 T cell receptor beta chains given below trace back to one sample, sequenced in a study of shared clonotypes between healthy human individuals. TCRdb's table, derived via immunoSEQ multiplex PCR, lists solely in-frame clones and lacks some. This sample carries under 2.5 million clones, approximately 90% of them seen once, and the ten largest clones take about 0.36%. Material: naive CD4+ T cells from PBMCs. Stated subset: CD45RA+ positively selected. Receptors were obtained from a man aged 18 to 30 in good health. Some clones in this sample may be carry-over from other donors' samples.

Worth noting for this clone: The sample contains more than one DNA sequence encoding this CDR3. The chain has TRBV28 and TRBJ2-1, with D uncertain. Between the trimmed V and J ends, which lost 2 bases and 1 base, there was a span of 6 bases. Per germline, CDR1 MDHEN and CDR2 SYDVKM. The CDR3 has 14 residues. In DNA form, the CDR3 reads TGTGCCAGCAGTTTAGTCGGGTCCTACAATGAGCAGTTCTTC. Protein sequence: CASSLVGSYNEQFF.

This chain connects TRBV18 to TRBJ2-4; weak D call: TRBD2 (6 bases). V lost 3 bases, J lost 1 base, and 13 bases lay in between. The CDR3 sequence is 16 residues long. The germline CDR1 and CDR2 sequences are KGHSH and LQKENI. The DNA of the CDR3 is TGTGCCAGCTCACCTCTCGGGAGCATTGCCAAAAACATTCAGTACTTC. Its translation: CASSPLGSIAKNIQYF. The entire variable domain, with the rest obtained from reference TRBV18 and TRBJ2-4, is as follows: NAGVMQNPRHLVRRRGQEARLRCSPMKGHSHVYWYRQLPEEGLKFMVYLQKENIIDESGMPKERFSAEFPKEGPSILRIQQVVRGDSAAYFCASSPLGSIAKNIQYFGAGTRLSVL.

V and J are TRBV9 and TRBJ1-2, with a tentative D call TRBD1 (5 bases). V lost 3 bases to trimming and J lost 5 bases, with 11 bases between them. Germline values: CDR1 SGDLS, CDR2 YYNGEE. This CDR3 has 13 amino acids. CDR3 sequence reads: CASSAQGMYGYTF. CDR3 bases: TGTGCCAGCAGCGCGCAGGGCATGTATGGCTACACCTTC.

In regard to this clone: Other DNA sequences in this specimen translate into the identical CDR3. The genes are TRBV7-2 and TRBJ2-5, with unresolved D. The CDR3 contains 12 residues. V was pared by 2 bases and J by 4 bases, with 5 bases between. CDR1 is SGHTA and CDR2 is FQGNSA in the germline V gene. CDR3 bases: TGTGCCAGCAGCTTAAAGGGAGAGACCCAGTACTTC. Translating gives CASSLKGETQYF.

In its sample, this clone was seen a few times. The chain is built from TRBV19 and TRBJ1-5, with no clear D. The CDR3 contains 13 residues. CDR1 and CDR2 from the germline V gene are LNHDA and SQIVND (reference sequence). With 3 bases removed from V and 7 bases from J, the gap between germline ends came to 10 bases. This chain's CDR3 is CASSIGLEQPQHF. DNA of the CDR3: TGTGCCAGTAGTATCGGGCTGGAACAGCCCCAGCATTTT.

V usage is TRBV19 and J usage is TRBJ1-2; D remains ambiguous. With 5 bases removed from V and 4 bases from J, the gap between germline ends came to 14 bases. Germline-derived CDR1 and CDR2 are LNHDA and SQIVND (reference sequence). This CDR3 is 14 amino acids long. This CDR3 reads CASSPYLGTYGYTF. The DNA for the CDR3 is TGTGCCAGTAGTCCCTACCTGGGCACCTATGGCTACACCTTC.

The chain carries TRBV2 and TRBJ1-4; D uncertain. The germline V gene encodes CDR1 SNHLY and CDR2 FYNNEI. There are 14 residues in the CDR3. Trimming stripped 7 bases from V and 0 bases from J, with 9 bases between. CDR3 loop: CASTLQATNEKLFF. The CDR3 DNA follows: TGTGCCAGCACCCTCCAGGCAACTAATGAAAAACTGTTTTTT.

The gene calls are TRBV5-1 and TRBJ1-3, with TRBD1 matching 8 bases. The V segment lost 4 bases and the J segment 7 bases; nucleotides outside the gene matches: 10. The CDR3 has 15 residues. The germline gives CDR1 SGHRS, CDR2 YFSETQ. The CDR3 sequence is CASSPGQAHQNTIYF. CDR3 nucleotides: TGCGCCAGCAGCCCGGGACAGGCCCATCAGAACACCATATATTTT.

The chain is built from TRBV10-3 and TRBJ2-3; D is unresolved. V lost 8 bases to trimming and J lost 0 bases, with 18 bases between them. This CDR3 has 16 amino acids. In germline, CDR1 is ENHRY, CDR2 SYGVKD. The CDR3 is CAISASAETSTDTQYF. In DNA, the CDR3 is TGTGCCATCTCGGCTTCGGCGGAAACTAGCACAGATACGCAGTATTTT.